The 12 T cell receptor beta chains below all came from one sample that was sequenced in a study of T-cell reconstitution after alpha-beta-depleted transplantation in children. TCRbeta library preparation incorporated unique molecular identifiers. MiXCR was run by TCRdb on the PCR reads, yielding one entry per CDR3 protein. Of just over 950,000 distinct CDR3 sequences in the sample, less than 30% were seen once. The material sequenced was PBMCs, mostly from graft donor cells, taken 360 days after TCRalphabeta/CD19-depleted stem cell transplant. The receptors were sampled from a boy under two years old who had a stem cell transplant for SCID, so the T cells may come from the graft donor.

This clonotype was seen only a few times. The rearrangement joins TRBV6-1 to TRBJ2-7; no reliable D call. V lost 6 bases, J lost 0 bases, and 18 bases lay in between. There are 16 residues in the CDR3. In germline, CDR1 is MNHNS, CDR2 SASEGT. DNA for the CDR3: TGTGCCAGCAGGCCATACGGAAGGACGCTCTCCTACGAGCAGTACTTC. This sequence encodes CASRPYGRTLSYEQYF.

This clonotype was seen a handful of times. The V and J genes are TRBV5-5 and TRBJ2-2; 7 bases fit TRBD1. Germline assignment: CDR1 SGHKS and CDR2 YYEKEE (reference sequence). The V gene end was trimmed by 4 bases and the J gene end by 1 base; junction bases not matched to a gene: 10. This CDR3 spans 17 amino acids. The CDR3 region is CASSTLSGTVNTGELFF. The CDR3 DNA follows: TGTGCCAGCAGCACACTCTCCGGGACAGTGAACACCGGGGAGCTGTTTTTT.

This CDR3 is CSARGLEKGNGYTF. Here the CDR3 DNA reads TGCAGTGCTAGAGGATTGGAGAAGGGGAATGGCTACACCTTC. The J gene is TRBJ1-2, the V gene TRBV20-1; weak D call: TRBD1 (5 bases). Germline V gene data show CDR1 as DFQATT and CDR2 as SNEGSKA (reference sequence). V was clipped by 1 base and J by 6 bases, with 15 bases between them. There are 14 residues in the CDR3.

This clonotype occurred a few times. The chain combines TRBV5-1 with TRBJ2-1, with 10 bases lining up with TRBD1. This CDR3 comprises 15 residues. The V segment lost 4 bases and the J segment 7 bases; nucleotides outside the gene matches: 8. The germline V gene encodes CDR1 SGHRS and CDR2 YFSETQ. CDR3 region: CASSTDRGPGNEQFF. DNA for the CDR3: TGCGCCAGCAGCACCGACAGGGGGCCGGGTAATGAGCAGTTCTTC.

The chain is built from TRBV5-1 and TRBJ2-3; D perhaps matches TRBD1 (6 bases). Trimming removed 3 bases from V and 2 bases from J, with 13 bases in between. The CDR3 runs to 15 residues. Germline lookup yields CDR1 SGHRS and CDR2 YFSETQ. The CDR3 region has the DNA TGCGCCAGCAGCTGGGGGACACCAGTCACAGATACGCAGTATTTT. Its protein is CASSWGTPVTDTQYF.

The chain links TRBV2 to TRBJ2-1; 7 bases match TRBD1. This CDR3 has 13 residues. Unmatched junction bases numbered 6, after V lost 4 bases and J lost 9 bases. Germline CDR1 and CDR2: SNHLY and FYNNEI. CDR3 protein: CASSVDRTGEQFF. The CDR3 DNA follows: TGTGCCAGCAGTGTGGACAGGACAGGTGAGCAGTTCTTC.

The V gene is TRBV4-3, the J gene TRBJ1-1; no clear D gene. V lost 7 bases and J lost 1, with 13 bases in between. CDR1 and CDR2 from the germline V gene are LGHNA and YSLEER. The CDR3 length is 14 residues. The CDR3 sequence is CASTTEYTNTEAFF. The CDR3 DNA reads TGCGCCAGCACCACAGAGTATACGAACACTGAAGCTTTCTTT.

This chain uses TRBV6-1 with TRBJ1-6, with D possibly TRBD1 on 6 matching bases. This CDR3 has 15 residues. The germline V and J ends were trimmed by 7 bases and 7 bases, with 17 bases remaining between them. CDR1 and CDR2 from the germline V gene are MNHNS and SASEGT. CDR3 residues: CASTPDRGLNSPLHF. The CDR3 nucleotides read TGTGCCAGCACCCCGGACAGAGGTTTAAATTCACCCCTCCACTTT.

This clonotype was picked up a small number of times. This chain uses TRBV5-8 with TRBJ2-7; TRBD2 matches 8 bases. There are 16 residues in the CDR3. The germline V gene encodes CDR1 SGHTS and CDR2 YDEGEE. The J segment lost 5 bases and the V segment lost 1 base, leaving 11 bases of the junction unmatched. The CDR3 sequence is CASSLMFGRERNEQYF. Here the CDR3 DNA reads TGTGCCAGCAGCTTGATGTTCGGGAGGGAACGCAACGAGCAGTACTTC.

The chain links TRBV3-1 to TRBJ2-2; possibly TRBD2 for D (7 bases). The V and J ends lost 0 bases and 4 bases respectively, with 18 bases between them. The CDR3 extends over 18 amino acids. CDR1 is LGHDT, CDR2 YNNKEL, per germline (reference sequence). This CDR3 is CASSQEGDGGPGTGELFF. Here the CDR3 DNA reads TGTGCCAGCAGCCAAGAGGGGGACGGGGGGCCCGGCACCGGGGAGCTGTTTTTT.

This clonotype is a singleton in its sample. CDR3 sequence (DNA): TGTGCCAGCTCACCACTCTCCCAGGTCCTCGGACAGAGCGACGAGCAGTACTTC. Translated, it gives CASSPLSQVLGQSDEQYF. The chain couples TRBV18 to TRBJ2-7, with D perhaps TRBD1 (6 bases). Germline CDR1 and CDR2: KGHSH and LQKENI. The CDR3 runs to 18 residues. With 1 base removed from V and 5 bases from J, the gap between germline ends came to 24 bases.

There are a few counts of this clonotype. The V and J genes are TRBV12-3 or TRBV12-4 and TRBJ2-2; a weak D match, TRBD2 (6 bases). The CDR3 contains 18 residues. Trimming shortened V by 4 bases and J by 6 bases, and 24 bases separated the two germline ends. The CDR3 loop is CASSSGRTGLWVPGELFF. The CDR3 nucleotides are TGTGCCAGCAGTTCAGGTCGCACGGGACTTTGGGTGCCCGGGGAGCTGTTTTTT.